Sequencing of this T cell receptor beta chain was carried out in a study of blood T cell repertoires in COVID-19. Study at large: Samples representing acute and convalescent COVID-19 were sourced from the United States, Italy and Spain. T cells, B-cell-depleted T cells, or PBMCs supplied cDNA or gDNA.

CDR3 size: 13 residues. Deletions cut 2 bases from V and 12 bases from J, with 14 bases between. Germline V gene data show CDR1 as MNHNS and CDR2 as SASEGT. As originally analysed: Estimation of nucleated cell counts relied on the amplification of reference gene primers. The protocol was immunoSEQ multiplex PCR, while the TCRdb copy is restricted to in-frame clones and leaves out a portion. The V and J calls and clone size were taken over from that table, and D and trimming were inferred from the DNA. The repertoire holds around 270,000 clones, with about 89% as singletons. Sequencing input: peripheral blood. This clonotype was sampled from a man aged 25 to 40 with acute or convalescent COVID-19. The chain employs TRBV6-1 and TRBJ2-1, with no clear D. In DNA form, the CDR3 reads TGTGCCAGCAGTGAAACTTTCTACGTCCTGCAGTTCTTC. Amino acids: CASSETFYVLQFF.